The rows below give T cell receptor beta chains drawn from one sample of a study of cytomegalovirus exposure and HLA in healthy donors. Libraries were prepared by immunoSEQ multiplex PCR; TCRdb keeps only in-frame clonotypes and omits some of them. The sample records 110,000 to 150,000 clones, over 65% being singletons. The sequenced sample was PBMCs. The receptors shown here come from a female donor in good health and CMV-seronegative. The CDR3 runs from the conserved cysteine through the conserved F or W. A D gene is named only where the DNA matches it firmly. A clone size is listed for some rows: how often the clone was seen (once, few, many), or a class if it is expanded.

j_call: TRBJ2-5
clone_size: once
d_call: NA
v_call: TRBV5-3
cdr3_aa: CARSLAWGRKETQYF
cdr3_nt: TGTGCCAGAAGCTTGGCATGGGGCCGTAAGGAGACCCAGTACTTC

j_call: TRBJ2-1
clone_size: NA
d_call: NA
v_call: TRBV11-3
cdr3_aa: CASSFLGGGFYNEQFF
cdr3_nt: TGTGCCAGCAGCTTTCTGGGGGGGGGCTTTTACAATGAGCAGTTCTTC

j_call: TRBJ1-1
clone_size: NA
d_call: NA
v_call: TRBV5-1
cdr3_aa: CASSLTENTEAFF
cdr3_nt: TGCGCCAGCAGCTTGACAGAGAACACTGAAGCTTTCTTT

j_call: TRBJ2-2
clone_size: NA
d_call: TRBD1
v_call: TRBV4-1
cdr3_aa: CASSLLGTGRAGELFF
cdr3_nt: TGCGCCAGCAGCCTCCTGGGGACAGGGAGGGCCGGGGAGCTGTTTTTT

j_call: TRBJ2-1
clone_size: NA
d_call: NA
v_call: TRBV30
cdr3_aa: CASISNEQFF
cdr3_nt: TGTGCCTCAATTAGCAATGAGCAGTTCTTC

j_call: TRBJ2-1
clone_size: NA
d_call: TRBD1
v_call: TRBV7-9
cdr3_aa: CASSLVGQGAGNEQFF
cdr3_nt: TGTGCCAGCAGCTTAGTCGGACAGGGGGCAGGCAATGAGCAGTTCTTC

j_call: TRBJ2-7
clone_size: NA
d_call: NA
v_call: TRBV27
cdr3_aa: CASSPGQFGQYF
cdr3_nt: TGTGCCAGCAGTCCCGGACAGTTTGGGCAGTACTTC

j_call: TRBJ2-7
clone_size: few
d_call: NA
v_call: TRBV6-1
cdr3_aa: CASSEGRQVRSYEQYF
cdr3_nt: TGTGCCAGCAGTGAAGGTCGGCAGGTTAGGTCCTACGAGCAGTACTTC

j_call: TRBJ1-5
clone_size: NA
d_call: TRBD1
v_call: TRBV28
cdr3_aa: CASSTGTGGSLSNQPQHF
cdr3_nt: TGTGCCAGCAGCACCGGGACAGGGGGCTCCCTTAGCAATCAGCCCCAGCATTTT

j_call: TRBJ2-7
clone_size: NA
d_call: NA
v_call: TRBV7-9
cdr3_aa: CASSSSGVYEQYF
cdr3_nt: TGTGCCAGCAGCTCGTCGGGGGTTTACGAGCAGTACTTC

j_call: TRBJ2-1
clone_size: NA
d_call: TRBD2
v_call: TRBV13
cdr3_aa: CASSLTWSSGDYNEQFF
cdr3_nt: TGTGCCAGCAGCTTAACGTGGTCTAGCGGAGACTACAATGAGCAGTTCTTC

j_call: TRBJ1-6
clone_size: NA
d_call: NA
v_call: TRBV28
cdr3_aa: CASSALDRDNSPLHF
cdr3_nt: TGTGCCAGCAGTGCCCTGGACAGAGATAATTCACCCCTCCACTTT

j_call: TRBJ1-1
clone_size: NA
d_call: TRBD1
v_call: TRBV5-1
cdr3_aa: CASSTGQPNTEAFF
cdr3_nt: TGCGCCAGCAGCACGGGACAGCCGAACACTGAAGCTTTCTTT

j_call: TRBJ2-5
clone_size: NA
d_call: TRBD2
v_call: TRBV7-9
cdr3_aa: CASSLQRGLQETQYF
cdr3_nt: TGTGCCAGCAGCTTACAGCGGGGGCTACAAGAGACCCAGTACTTC

j_call: TRBJ2-2
clone_size: NA
d_call: NA
v_call: TRBV13
cdr3_aa: CASSRGVNMYPGELFF
cdr3_nt: TGTGCCAGCAGCCGAGGAGTAAACATGTACCCCGGGGAGCTGTTTTTT

j_call: TRBJ2-2
clone_size: NA
d_call: NA
v_call: TRBV5-1
cdr3_aa: CASSFVGGPTGELFF
cdr3_nt: TGCGCCAGCAGCTTTGTCGGGGGGCCCACCGGGGAGCTGTTTTTT

j_call: TRBJ1-5
clone_size: NA
d_call: TRBD1
v_call: TRBV6-1
cdr3_aa: CASSEHRGFGNQPQHF
cdr3_nt: TGTGCCAGCAGTGAACACAGGGGCTTTGGCAATCAGCCCCAGCATTTT